This T cell receptor (beta chain) was recovered during a study of T cell changes during pregnancy in multiple sclerosis. The table came from immunoSEQ multiplex PCR; TCRdb's copy has only in-frame clones and leaves some out. The sample shows about 77,000 clones, approximately 94% of them seen only once. Trimming took 4 bases from V and 9 from J, leaving 16 bases between them. Germline V gene sequence: CDR1 LGHNA, CDR2 YSLEER. The CDR3 covers 14 residues. This TCR derives from a female donor in good health, enrolled as a control in a pregnancy study. This specimen consisted of peripheral blood, obtained after pregnancy. The V gene is TRBV4-3, the J gene TRBJ2-1; possibly TRBD2 for D (5 bases). CDR3 amino acids: CASSPYGLAGEQFF. The CDR3 bases are TGCGCCAGCAGCCCCTATGGACTGGCGGGTGAGCAGTTCTTC.